These 7 T cell receptor beta chains came from one sample sequenced in a study of blood T cell repertoires in COVID-19. Method: immunoSEQ multiplex PCR; TCRdb's copy keeps in-frame clones and lacks some. The sample yields 95,000 to 100,000 clones, about 80% seen once. Material: peripheral blood. The receptors were gathered from a human donor in a cohort sampled during active COVID-19.

The rearrangement uses TRBV10-1 and TRBJ2-1; TRBD2 is a possible D gene (6 bases). Trimming took off 2 bases at V and 6 bases at J, with 14 bases between the two ends. Germline lookup yields CDR1 WNHNN and CDR2 SYGVQD (reference sequence). The length of the CDR3 is 15 residues. The CDR3 sequence: CASSEGGSGSNEQFF. CDR3 DNA: TGCGCCAGCAGTGAGGGGGGGAGTGGGAGCAATGAGCAGTTCTTC.

This clone turned up a few times. J is TRBJ2-7 and V is TRBV5-6; 7 bases align to TRBD1. The length of the CDR3 is 14 residues. V dropped 5 bases and J dropped 1; count of bases not matched to a gene: 6. Germline V CDR1 and CDR2: SGHDT, YYEEEE. CDR3 amino acids: CASSSTGFSYEQYF. The CDR3 DNA is TGTGCCAGCAGTTCGACAGGGTTTTCCTACGAGCAGTACTTC.

CDR3 amino acids: CASSFPGLAGAPHPQETQYF. CDR3 bases: TGTGCCAGCAGTTTCCCCGGACTAGCGGGGGCCCCACACCCACAAGAGACCCAGTACTTC. This chain joins TRBV6-2 or TRBV6-3 and TRBJ2-5, with 13 bases that match TRBD2. The J segment lost 2 bases and the V segment lost 4 bases, leaving 16 bases of the junction unmatched. CDR1 and CDR2 from the germline V gene are MNHEY and SVGEGT. The CDR3 has 20 amino acids.

The V call is TRBV11-2, the J call TRBJ1-2; weak D call: TRBD1 (5 bases). The CDR3 totals 15 residues. V was cut by 5 bases and J by 5 bases, with 18 bases left in between. Looked up from germline, CDR1 is SGHAT and CDR2 is FQNNGV. CDR3 region: CASSRVLTARYGYTF. Here the CDR3 DNA reads TGTGCCAGCAGCCGAGTATTGACAGCGCGTTATGGCTACACCTTC.

This clone was seen more than once but under ten times. The genes are TRBV19 and TRBJ1-1, with 7 bases matching TRBD1. J lost 4 bases, V lost 3 bases, and 17 bases had no gene match. The length of the CDR3 is 18 residues. CDR1 and CDR2 from the germline V gene are LNHDA and SQIVND (reference sequence). CDR3 DNA: TGTGCCAGTAGTATCAGTCGACAGGGATTCGGCCCCAGCACTGAAGCTTTCTTT. Its translation is CASSISRQGFGPSTEAFF.

The chain is built from TRBV5-4 and TRBJ1-2, with 8 positions matching TRBD1. CDR3 length: 14 residues. The germline V gene encodes CDR1 SGHNT and CDR2 YYREEE (reference sequence). After removal of 4 bases from V and 0 bases from J, the junction contained 2 bases not matched to a gene. The CDR3 loop reads CASSPGQANYGYTF. The CDR3 DNA reads as TGTGCCAGCAGCCCGGGACAGGCTAACTATGGCTACACCTTC.

The chain joins TRBV7-8 to TRBJ2-5; TRBD1 aligns across 9 bases. The germline V gene encodes CDR1 SGHVS and CDR2 FQNEAQ. With 5 bases clipped from V and 0 bases from J, the junction kept 7 bases outside the gene matches. The CDR3 runs 16 residues. The chain's CDR3 is CASSARDRVDQETQYF. The CDR3 region has the DNA TGTGCCAGCAGCGCGCGGGACAGGGTAGACCAAGAGACCCAGTACTTC. Drawing the rest from reference TRBV7-8 and TRBJ2-5, the complete variable domain is GAGVSQSPRYKVAKRGQDVALRCDPISGHVSLFWYQQALGQGPEFLTYFQNEAQLDKSGLPSDRFFAERPEGSVSTLKIQRTQQEDSAVYLCASSARDRVDQETQYFGPGTRLLVL.